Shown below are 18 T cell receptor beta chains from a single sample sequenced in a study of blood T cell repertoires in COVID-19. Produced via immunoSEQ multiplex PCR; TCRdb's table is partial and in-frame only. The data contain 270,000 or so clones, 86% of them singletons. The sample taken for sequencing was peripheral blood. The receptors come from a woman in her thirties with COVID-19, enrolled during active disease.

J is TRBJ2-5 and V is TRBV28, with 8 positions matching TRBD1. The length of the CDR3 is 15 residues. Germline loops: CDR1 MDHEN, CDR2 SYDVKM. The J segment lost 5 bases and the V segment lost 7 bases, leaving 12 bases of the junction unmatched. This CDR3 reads CASTRVAGGAETQYF. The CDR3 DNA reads TGTGCCAGCACGAGGGTGGCAGGGGGCGCGGAGACCCAGTACTTC.

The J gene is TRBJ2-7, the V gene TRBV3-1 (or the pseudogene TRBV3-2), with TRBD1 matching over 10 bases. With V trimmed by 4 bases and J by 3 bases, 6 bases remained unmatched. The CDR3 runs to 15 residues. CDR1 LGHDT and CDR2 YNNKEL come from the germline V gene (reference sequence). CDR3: CASSLSGTGVYEQYF. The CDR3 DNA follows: TGTGCCAGCAGCCTATCCGGGACAGGGGTCTACGAGCAGTACTTC.

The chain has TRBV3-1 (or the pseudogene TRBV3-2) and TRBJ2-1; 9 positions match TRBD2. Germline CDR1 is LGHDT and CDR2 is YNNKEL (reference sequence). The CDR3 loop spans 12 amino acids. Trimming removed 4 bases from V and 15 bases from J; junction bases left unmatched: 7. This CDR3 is CASSLSGGRTFF. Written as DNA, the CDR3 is TGTGCCAGCAGCCTTAGCGGGGGTAGGACGTTCTTC.

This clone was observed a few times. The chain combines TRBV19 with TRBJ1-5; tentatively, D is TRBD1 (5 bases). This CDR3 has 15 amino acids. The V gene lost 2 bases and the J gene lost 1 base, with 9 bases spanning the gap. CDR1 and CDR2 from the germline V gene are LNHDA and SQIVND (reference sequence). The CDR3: CASSIWGESNQPQHF. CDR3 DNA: TGTGCCAGTAGTATATGGGGGGAAAGCAATCAGCCCCAGCATTTT.

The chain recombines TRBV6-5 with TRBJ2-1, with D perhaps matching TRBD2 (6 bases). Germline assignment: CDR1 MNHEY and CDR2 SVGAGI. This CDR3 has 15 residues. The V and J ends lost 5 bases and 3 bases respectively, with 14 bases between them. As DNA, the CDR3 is TGTGCCAGCAGTACCCCCCGGGGACTCTACAATGAGCAGTTCTTC. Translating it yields CASSTPRGLYNEQFF.

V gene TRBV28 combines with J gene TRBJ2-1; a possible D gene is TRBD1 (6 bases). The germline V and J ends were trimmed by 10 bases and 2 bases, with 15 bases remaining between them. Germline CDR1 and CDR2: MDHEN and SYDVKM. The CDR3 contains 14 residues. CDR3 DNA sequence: TGTGCCATTACCGGGACAAGCCCCTACAATGAGCAGTTCTTC. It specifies CAITGTSPYNEQFF.

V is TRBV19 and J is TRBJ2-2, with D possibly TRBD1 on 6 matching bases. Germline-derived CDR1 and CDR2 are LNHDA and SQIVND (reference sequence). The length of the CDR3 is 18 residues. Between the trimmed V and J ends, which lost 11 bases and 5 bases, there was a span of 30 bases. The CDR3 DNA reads TGTGCCCTCAACCCCAGATACCCGGCTGAGAGGGGGACCGGGGAGCTGTTTTTT. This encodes CALNPRYPAERGTGELFF.

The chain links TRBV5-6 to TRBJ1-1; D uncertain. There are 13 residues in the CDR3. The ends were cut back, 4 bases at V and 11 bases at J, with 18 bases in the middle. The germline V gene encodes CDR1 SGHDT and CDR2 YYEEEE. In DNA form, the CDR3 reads TGTGCCAGCAGCGCGGGCATGTCGGGGTTGGCTTTCTTT. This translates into CASSAGMSGLAFF. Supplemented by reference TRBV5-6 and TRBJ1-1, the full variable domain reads DAGVTQSPTHLIKTRGQQVTLRCSPKSGHDTVSWYQQALGQGPQFIFQYYEEEERQRGNFPDRFSGHQFPNYSSELNVNALLLGDSALYLCASSAGMSGLAFFGQGTRLTVV.

The DNA for the CDR3 is TGTGCCAGCAGTTTATCAGATGAAAAACTGTTTTTT. It yields the protein CASSLSDEKLFF. The chain links TRBV28 to TRBJ1-4; no clear D gene. Trimming removed 1 base at V and 6 bases at J, with 3 bases between. From germline, CDR1 is MDHEN and CDR2 SYDVKM. This CDR3 has 12 amino acids.

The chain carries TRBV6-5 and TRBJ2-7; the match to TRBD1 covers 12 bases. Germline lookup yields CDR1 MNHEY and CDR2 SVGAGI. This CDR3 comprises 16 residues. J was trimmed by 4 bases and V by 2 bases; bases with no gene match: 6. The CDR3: CASSYVSGQGAYEQYF. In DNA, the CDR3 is TGTGCCAGCAGTTACGTCTCGGGACAGGGGGCGTACGAGCAGTACTTC.

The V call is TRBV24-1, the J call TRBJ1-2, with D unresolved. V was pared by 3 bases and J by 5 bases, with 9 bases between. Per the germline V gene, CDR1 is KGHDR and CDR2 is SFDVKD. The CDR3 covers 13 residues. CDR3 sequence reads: CATSDAETYGYTF. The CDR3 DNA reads TGTGCCACCAGTGATGCAGAGACTTATGGCTACACCTTC.

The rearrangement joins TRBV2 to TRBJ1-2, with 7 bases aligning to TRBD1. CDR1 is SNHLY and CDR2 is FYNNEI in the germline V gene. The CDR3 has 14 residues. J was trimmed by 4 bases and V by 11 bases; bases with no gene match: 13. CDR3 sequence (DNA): TGTGCCCAGTCTCCAGGGGGTTTTACCTATGGCTACACCTTC. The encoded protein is CAQSPGGFTYGYTF.

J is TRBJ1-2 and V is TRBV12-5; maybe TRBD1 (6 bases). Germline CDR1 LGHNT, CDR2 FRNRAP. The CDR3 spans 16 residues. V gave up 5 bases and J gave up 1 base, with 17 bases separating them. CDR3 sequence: CASGPSNRAINYGYTF. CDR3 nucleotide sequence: TGTGCTAGTGGTCCCTCCAACAGGGCCATTAACTATGGCTACACCTTC.

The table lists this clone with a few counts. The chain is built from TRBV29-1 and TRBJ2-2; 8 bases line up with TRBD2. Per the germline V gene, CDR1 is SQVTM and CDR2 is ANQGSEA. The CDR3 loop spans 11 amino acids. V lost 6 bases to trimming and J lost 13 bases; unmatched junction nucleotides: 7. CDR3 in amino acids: CSVLGGEGLFF. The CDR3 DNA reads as TGCAGCGTCCTCGGGGGGGAAGGGCTGTTTTTT.

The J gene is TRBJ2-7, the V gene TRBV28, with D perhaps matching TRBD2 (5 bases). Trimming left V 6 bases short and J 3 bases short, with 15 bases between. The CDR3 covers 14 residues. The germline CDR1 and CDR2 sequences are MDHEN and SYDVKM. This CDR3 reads CASSTPRGVYEQYF. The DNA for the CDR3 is TGTGCCAGCAGCACCCCCCGGGGTGTCTACGAGCAGTACTTC.

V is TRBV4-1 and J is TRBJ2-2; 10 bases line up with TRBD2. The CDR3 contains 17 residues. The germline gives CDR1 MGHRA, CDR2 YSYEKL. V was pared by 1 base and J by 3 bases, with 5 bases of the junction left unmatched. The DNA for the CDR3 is TGCGCCAGCAGCCAAGTCCCTAGCGGGGGTTACACCGGGGAGCTGTTTTTT. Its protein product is CASSQVPSGGYTGELFF.

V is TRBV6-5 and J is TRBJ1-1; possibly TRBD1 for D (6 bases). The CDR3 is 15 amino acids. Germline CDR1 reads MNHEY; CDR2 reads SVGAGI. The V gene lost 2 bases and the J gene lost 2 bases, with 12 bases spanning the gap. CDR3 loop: CASSYLGGANTEAFF. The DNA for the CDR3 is TGTGCCAGCAGTTACCTGGGGGGGGCTAACACTGAAGCTTTCTTT.

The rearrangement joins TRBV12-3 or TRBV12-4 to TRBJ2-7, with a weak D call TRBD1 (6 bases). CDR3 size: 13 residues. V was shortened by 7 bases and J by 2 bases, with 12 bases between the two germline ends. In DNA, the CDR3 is TGTGCCAGCACCATCGACAGGACCTACGAGCAGTACTTC. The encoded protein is CASTIDRTYEQYF.